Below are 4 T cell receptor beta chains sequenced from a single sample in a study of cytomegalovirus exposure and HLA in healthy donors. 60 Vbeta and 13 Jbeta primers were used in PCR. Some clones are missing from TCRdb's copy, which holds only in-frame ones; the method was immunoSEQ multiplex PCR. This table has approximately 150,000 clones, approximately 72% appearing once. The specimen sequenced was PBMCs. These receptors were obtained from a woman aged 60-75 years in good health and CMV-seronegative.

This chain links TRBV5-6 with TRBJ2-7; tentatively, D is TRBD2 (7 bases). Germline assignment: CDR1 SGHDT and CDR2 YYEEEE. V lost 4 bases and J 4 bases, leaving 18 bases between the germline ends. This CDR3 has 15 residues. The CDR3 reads CASSPGGPAIYEQYF. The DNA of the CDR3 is TGTGCCAGCAGCCCGGGGGGCCCCGCTATTTACGAGCAGTACTTC.

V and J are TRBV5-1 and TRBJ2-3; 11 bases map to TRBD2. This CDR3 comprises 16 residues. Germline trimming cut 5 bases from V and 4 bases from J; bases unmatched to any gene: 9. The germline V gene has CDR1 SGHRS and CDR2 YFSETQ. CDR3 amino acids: CASRTLAGAGADTQYF. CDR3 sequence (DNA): TGCGCCAGCAGGACACTAGCGGGGGCCGGGGCAGATACGCAGTATTTT.

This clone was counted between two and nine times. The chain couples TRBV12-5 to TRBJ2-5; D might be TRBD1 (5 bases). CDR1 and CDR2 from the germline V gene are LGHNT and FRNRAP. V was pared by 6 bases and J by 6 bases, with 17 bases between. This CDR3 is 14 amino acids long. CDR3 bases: TGTGCTAGTGGGGGGCTCGGGCCTCTTCAGACCCAGTACTTC. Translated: CASGGLGPLQTQYF.

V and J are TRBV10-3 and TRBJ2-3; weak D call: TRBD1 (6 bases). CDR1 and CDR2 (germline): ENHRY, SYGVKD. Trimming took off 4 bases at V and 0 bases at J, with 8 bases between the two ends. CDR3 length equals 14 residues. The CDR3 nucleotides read TGTGCCATCAGTGGCGGACAGAGCACAGATACGCAGTATTTT. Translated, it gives CAISGGQSTDTQYF.